This T cell receptor (beta chain) was documented in a study of T cell clonotyping in hematopoietic cell transplantation. Indicated time point: recipient sample about 28 days before transplant, after cytoreduction. The CDR3 has 15 residues. Germline V CDR1 and CDR2: MNHNS, SASEGT. J was trimmed by 6 bases and V by 8 bases; bases with no gene match: 10. Some clones are missing from TCRdb's copy, which holds only in-frame ones; the method was immunoSEQ multiplex PCR. Among about 21,000 clones listed, almost 90% were seen once. The V and J genes are TRBV6-1 and TRBJ2-2; 9 positions agree with TRBD2. The origin of this receptor is a man between 18 and 29 years old with biphenotypic leukemia. Some clones in this sample may be carry-over from other donors' samples. The sample here was peripheral blood mononuclear cells, taken before stem cell transplant. The CDR3 region is CASGWDSGSPGELFF. CDR3 in DNA: TGTGCCAGCGGATGGGATAGCGGGAGCCCCGGGGAGCTGTTTTTT.